Below are 9 T cell receptor beta chains sequenced from a single sample in a study of regulatory T cells in long-lasting Graves disease. Time point of the sample: newly diagnosed GD, antithyroid drugs for less than 3 months. PBMC RNA served as the TCR library source. Relying on iRepertoire HTBI primers and Arm-PCR of CDR3 regions, the team built TCR beta libraries. TCRdb re-analysed the multiplex PCR reads in MiXCR, keeping a single row per CDR3 protein. The sample consists of 500,000 or so distinct CDR3 sequences, about 16% of them appearing once. This same sample was also taken into another study, of T cells in Graves' hyperthyroidism and ophthalmopathy.

This specimen was peripheral blood mononuclear cells (PBMCs), taken at new diagnosis, from a patient treated with antithyroid drugs. The source is a middle-aged woman with Graves disease.

In this sample, this clonotype turned up many times. The gene calls are TRBV10-3 and TRBJ1-2, with 8 bases fitting TRBD1. Losses at the gene ends were 3 bases for V and 2 bases for J; bases not matched to a gene: 20. The germline gives CDR1 ENHRY, CDR2 SYGVKD. The CDR3 has 20 residues. The CDR3 spells CAISEVSRTGPRPQNYGYTF. The CDR3 nucleotides read TGTGCCATCAGTGAAGTCAGTCGGACAGGGCCAAGACCCCAGAACTATGGCTACACCTTC.

The V gene is TRBV5-6, the J gene TRBJ2-3; 8 positions match TRBD2. Germline loops: CDR1 SGHDT, CDR2 YYEEEE. After removal of 2 bases from V and 6 bases from J, the junction contained 8 bases not matched to a gene. This CDR3 has 15 residues. The DNA for the CDR3 is TGTGCCAGCAGCTTCTCACGGACTAGCAGGGATACGCAGTATTTT. This gives the protein CASSFSRTSRDTQYF.

This chain uses TRBV19 with TRBJ1-1, with TRBD1 as a possible D gene (6 bases). Trimming pared 5 bases from V and 5 bases from J, leaving 18 bases between. Germline V gene lookup returns CDR1 LNHDA and CDR2 SQIVND (reference sequence). CDR3 length: 15 residues. The CDR3 DNA is TGTGCCAGTAGTTCCCCGGGGGGCTTTAATACTGAAGCTTTCTTT. It codes for CASSSPGGFNTEAFF.

The sample holds many counts of this clonotype. The junction and the germline gene differ at one end; a read error may be behind it. This rearrangement joins TRBV7-9 to TRBJ2-3; D ambiguous. This CDR3 spans 12 amino acids. The germline V gene has CDR1 SEHNR and CDR2 FQNEAQ (reference sequence). CDR3 sequence: CASSLDTDTQYF. The CDR3 DNA sequence: TGTGCCAGCAGTTTAGACACAGATACGCAGTATTTT.

This clonotype was seen many times. V and J are TRBV18 and TRBJ2-5; D might be TRBD2 (5 bases). CDR1 KGHSH and CDR2 LQKENI come from the germline V gene. The CDR3 has 14 amino acids. V was cut by 2 bases and J by 3 bases, with 10 bases left in between. The CDR3 sequence: CASSPNPGEETQYF. Here the CDR3 DNA reads TGTGCCAGCTCACCAAACCCCGGGGAAGAGACCCAGTACTTC.

This chain uses TRBV6-1 with TRBJ2-1; TRBD2 is a possible D gene (6 bases). Germline values: CDR1 MNHNS, CDR2 SASEGT. V lost 6 bases, J lost 7 bases, and 13 bases lay in between. The CDR3 loop spans 13 amino acids. CDR3 nucleotide sequence: TGTGCCAGCAGCCGCCTAGGGACTAATGAGCAGTTCTTC. It is translated as CASSRLGTNEQFF.

This clonotype was detected many times. J is TRBJ1-1 and V is TRBV12-3 or TRBV12-4; D is ambiguous. Trimming cost V 4 bases and J 1 base, with 10 bases left between them. The CDR3 is 14 amino acids. The CDR3 DNA is TGTGCCAGCAGTTCGGGCCCCGAGAACACTGAAGCTTTCTTT. The encoded protein is CASSSGPENTEAFF.

The sample holds many counts of this clonotype. The chain employs TRBV9 and TRBJ2-3; D tentatively reads TRBD1 or TRBD2 (5 bases each). V lost 2 bases, J lost 1 base, and 14 bases lay in between. The germline V gene encodes CDR1 SGDLS and CDR2 YYNGEE. The CDR3 loop spans 16 amino acids. CDR3 in DNA: TGTGCCAGCAGCGTCGAGGGGTTTGGGCGCACAGATACGCAGTATTTT. Its protein product is CASSVEGFGRTDTQYF.

The rearrangement links TRBV4-1 to TRBJ1-1; 7 bases are a match to TRBD1. Germline CDR1 reads MGHRA; CDR2 reads YSYEKL. The CDR3 loop spans 14 amino acids. With 3 bases clipped from V and 11 bases from J, the junction kept 12 bases outside the gene matches. The CDR3 DNA sequence: TGCGCCAGCAGCCACCCCTTGAGGGAGGGGGCGGCTTTCTTT. This translates into CASSHPLREGAAFF.